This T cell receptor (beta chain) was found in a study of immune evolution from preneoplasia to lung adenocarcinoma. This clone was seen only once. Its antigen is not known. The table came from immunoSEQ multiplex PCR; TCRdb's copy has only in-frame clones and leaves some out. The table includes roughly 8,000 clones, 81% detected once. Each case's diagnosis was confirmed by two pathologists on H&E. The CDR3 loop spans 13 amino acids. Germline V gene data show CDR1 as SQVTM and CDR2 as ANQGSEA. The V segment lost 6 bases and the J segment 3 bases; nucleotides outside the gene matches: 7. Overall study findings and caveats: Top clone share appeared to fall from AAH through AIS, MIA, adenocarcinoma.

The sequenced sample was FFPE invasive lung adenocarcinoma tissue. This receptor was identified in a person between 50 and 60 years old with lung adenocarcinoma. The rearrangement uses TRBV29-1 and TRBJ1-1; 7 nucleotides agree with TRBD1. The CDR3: CSVQTGRDTEAFF. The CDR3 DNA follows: TGCAGCGTCCAGACAGGGAGGGACACTGAAGCTTTCTTT.